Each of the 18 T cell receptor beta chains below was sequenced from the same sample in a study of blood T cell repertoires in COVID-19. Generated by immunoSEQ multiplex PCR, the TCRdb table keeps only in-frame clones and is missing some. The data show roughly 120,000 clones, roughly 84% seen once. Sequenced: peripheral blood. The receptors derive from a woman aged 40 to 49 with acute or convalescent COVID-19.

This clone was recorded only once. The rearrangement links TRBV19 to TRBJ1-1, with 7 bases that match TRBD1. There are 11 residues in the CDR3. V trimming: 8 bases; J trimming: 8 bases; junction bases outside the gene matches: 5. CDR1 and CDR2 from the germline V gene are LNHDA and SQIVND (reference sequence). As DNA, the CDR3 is TGTGCCAGTGGTACAGGGGCCGAAGCTTTCTTT. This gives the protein CASGTGAEAFF.

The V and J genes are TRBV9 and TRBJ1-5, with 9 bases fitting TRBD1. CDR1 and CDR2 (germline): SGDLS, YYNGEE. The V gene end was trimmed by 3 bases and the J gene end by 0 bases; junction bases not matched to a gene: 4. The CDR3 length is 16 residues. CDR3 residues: CASSEGQGGSNQPQHF. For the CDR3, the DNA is TGTGCCAGCAGCGAGGGACAGGGCGGTAGCAATCAGCCCCAGCATTTT.

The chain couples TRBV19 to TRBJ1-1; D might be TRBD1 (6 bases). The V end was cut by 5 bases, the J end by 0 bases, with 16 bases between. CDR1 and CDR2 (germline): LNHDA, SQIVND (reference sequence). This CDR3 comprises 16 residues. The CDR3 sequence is CASSLRTAGVNTEAFF. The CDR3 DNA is TGTGCCAGTAGTCTCCGGACAGCTGGGGTGAACACTGAAGCTTTCTTT.

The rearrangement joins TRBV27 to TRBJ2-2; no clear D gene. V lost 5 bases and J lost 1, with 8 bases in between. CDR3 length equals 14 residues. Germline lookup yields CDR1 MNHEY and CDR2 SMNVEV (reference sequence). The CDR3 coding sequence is TGTGCCAGCAGTCCCCACAGGAACACCGGGGAGCTGTTTTTT. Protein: CASSPHRNTGELFF.

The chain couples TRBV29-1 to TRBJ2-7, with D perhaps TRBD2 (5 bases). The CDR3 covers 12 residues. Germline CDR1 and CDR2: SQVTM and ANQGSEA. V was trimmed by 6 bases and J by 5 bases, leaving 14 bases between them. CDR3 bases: TGCAGCGTCGGCTCGGACTGGAACGAGCAGTACTTC. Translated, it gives CSVGSDWNEQYF.

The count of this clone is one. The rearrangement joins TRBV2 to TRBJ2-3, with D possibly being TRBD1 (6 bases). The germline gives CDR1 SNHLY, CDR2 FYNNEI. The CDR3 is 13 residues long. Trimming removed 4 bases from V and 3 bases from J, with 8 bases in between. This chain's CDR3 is CASSATGTDTQYF. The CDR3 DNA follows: TGTGCCAGCAGTGCCACAGGGACAGATACGCAGTATTTT.

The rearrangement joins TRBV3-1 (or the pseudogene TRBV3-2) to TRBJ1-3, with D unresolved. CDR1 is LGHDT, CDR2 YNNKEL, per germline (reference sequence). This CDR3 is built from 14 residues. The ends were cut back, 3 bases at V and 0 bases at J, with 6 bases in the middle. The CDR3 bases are TGTGCCAGCAGCCACGGGAGCTCTGGAAACACCATATATTTT. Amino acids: CASSHGSSGNTIYF.

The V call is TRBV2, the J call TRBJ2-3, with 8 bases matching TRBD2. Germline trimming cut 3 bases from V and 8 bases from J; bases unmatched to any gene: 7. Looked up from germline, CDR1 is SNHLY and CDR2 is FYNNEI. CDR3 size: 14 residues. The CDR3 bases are TGTGCCAGCAGTGATCGACTAGCGATAAGTACGCAGTATTTT. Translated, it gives CASSDRLAISTQYF. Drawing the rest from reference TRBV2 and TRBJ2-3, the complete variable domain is EPEVTQTPSHQVTQMGQEVILRCVPISNHLYFYWYRQILGQKVEFLVSFYNNEISEKSEIFDDQFSVERPDGSNFTLKIRSTKLEDSAMYFCASSDRLAISTQYFGPGTRLTVL.

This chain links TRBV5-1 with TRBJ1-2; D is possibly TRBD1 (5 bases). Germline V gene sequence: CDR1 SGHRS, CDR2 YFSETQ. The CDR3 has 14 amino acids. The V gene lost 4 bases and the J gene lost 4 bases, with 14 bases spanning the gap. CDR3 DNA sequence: TGCGCCAGCAGCCCCACGACAGCCTCCTATGGCTACACCTTC. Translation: CASSPTTASYGYTF.

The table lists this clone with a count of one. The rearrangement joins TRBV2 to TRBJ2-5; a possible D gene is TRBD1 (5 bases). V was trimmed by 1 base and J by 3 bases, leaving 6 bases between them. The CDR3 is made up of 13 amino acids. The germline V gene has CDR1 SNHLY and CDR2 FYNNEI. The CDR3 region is CASSEGGEETQYF. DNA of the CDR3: TGTGCCAGCAGTGAAGGGGGCGAAGAGACCCAGTACTTC. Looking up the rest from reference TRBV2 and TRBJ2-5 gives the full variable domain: EPEVTQTPSHQVTQMGQEVILRCVPISNHLYFYWYRQILGQKVEFLVSFYNNEISEKSEIFDDQFSVERPDGSNFTLKIRSTKLEDSAMYFCASSEGGEETQYFGPGTRLLVL.

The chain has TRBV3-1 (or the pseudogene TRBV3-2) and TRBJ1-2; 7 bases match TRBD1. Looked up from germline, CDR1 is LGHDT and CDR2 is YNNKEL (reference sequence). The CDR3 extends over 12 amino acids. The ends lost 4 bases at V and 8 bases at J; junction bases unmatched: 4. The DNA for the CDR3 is TGTGCCAGCAGCCTCACAGGGGACGGCTACACCTTC. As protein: CASSLTGDGYTF.

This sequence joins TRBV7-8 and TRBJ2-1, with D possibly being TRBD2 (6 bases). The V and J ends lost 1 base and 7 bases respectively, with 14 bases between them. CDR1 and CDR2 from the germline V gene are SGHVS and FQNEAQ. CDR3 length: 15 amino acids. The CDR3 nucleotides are TGTGCCAGCAGCTTAGTTGTGACCCGGGGGAATGAGCAGTTCTTC. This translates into CASSLVVTRGNEQFF. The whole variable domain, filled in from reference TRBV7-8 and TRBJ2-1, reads GAGVSQSPRYKVAKRGQDVALRCDPISGHVSLFWYQQALGQGPEFLTYFQNEAQLDKSGLPSDRFFAERPEGSVSTLKIQRTQQEDSAVYLCASSLVVTRGNEQFFGPGTRLTVL.

The CDR3 DNA reads as TGTGCCAGCAGCCAAGTAGGAGGGTCCTACAATGAGCAGTTCTTC. This sequence encodes CASSQVGGSYNEQFF. The chain employs TRBV3-1 (or the pseudogene TRBV3-2) and TRBJ2-1; maybe TRBD2 (6 bases). In germline, CDR1 is LGHDT, CDR2 YNNKEL (reference sequence). Trimming removed 1 base at V and 1 base at J, with 8 bases between. This CDR3 has 15 residues.

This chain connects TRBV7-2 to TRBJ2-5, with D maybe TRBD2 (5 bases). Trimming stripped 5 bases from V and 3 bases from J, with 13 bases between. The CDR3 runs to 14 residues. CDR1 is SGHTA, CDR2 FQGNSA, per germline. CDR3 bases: TGTGCCAGCAGCCCCCAGTGGCGGGAAGAGACCCAGTACTTC. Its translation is CASSPQWREETQYF.

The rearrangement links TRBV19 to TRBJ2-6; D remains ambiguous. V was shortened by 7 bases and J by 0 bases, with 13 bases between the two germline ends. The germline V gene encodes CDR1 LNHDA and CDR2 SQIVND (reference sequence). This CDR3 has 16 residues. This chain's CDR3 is CASKPPSNSGANVLTF. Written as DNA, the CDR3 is TGTGCCAGTAAACCACCCTCTAACTCTGGGGCCAACGTCCTGACTTTC.

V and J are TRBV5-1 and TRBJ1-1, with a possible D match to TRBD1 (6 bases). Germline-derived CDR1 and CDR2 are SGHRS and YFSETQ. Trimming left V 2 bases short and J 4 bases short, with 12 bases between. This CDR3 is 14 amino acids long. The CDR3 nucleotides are TGCGCCAGCAGCTTTGGGGACACGAGCACTGAAGCTTTCTTT. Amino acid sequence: CASSFGDTSTEAFF.

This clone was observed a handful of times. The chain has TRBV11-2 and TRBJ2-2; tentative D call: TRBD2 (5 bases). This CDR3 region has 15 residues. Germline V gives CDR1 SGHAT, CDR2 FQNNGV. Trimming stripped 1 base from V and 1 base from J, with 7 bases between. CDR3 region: CASSLGTVNTGELFF. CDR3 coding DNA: TGTGCCAGCAGCTTAGGGACTGTGAACACCGGGGAGCTGTTTTTT. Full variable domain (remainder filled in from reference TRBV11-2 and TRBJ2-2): EAGVAQSPRYKIIEKRQSVAFWCNPISGHATLYWYQQILGQGPKLLIQFQNNGVVDDSQLPKDRFSAERLKGVDSTLKIQPAKLEDSAVYLCASSLGTVNTGELFFGEGSRLTVL.

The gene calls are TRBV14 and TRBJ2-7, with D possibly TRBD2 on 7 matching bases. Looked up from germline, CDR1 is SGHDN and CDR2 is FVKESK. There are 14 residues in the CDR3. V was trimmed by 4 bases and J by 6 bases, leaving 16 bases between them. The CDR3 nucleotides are TGTGCCAGCAGCCCTTGGGGGGGCACGTCCGAGCAGTACTTC. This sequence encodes CASSPWGGTSEQYF.